This record looks at one T cell receptor (beta chain) sequence and its context. While the first cohort had several hundred subjects, the donors belonged to the separate validation cohort of roughly 120 subjects. Germline V gives CDR1 SGHKS, CDR2 YYEKEE (reference sequence). This CDR3 spans 15 amino acids. V was pared by 3 bases and J by 0 bases, with 13 bases between. This record comes from a study of cytomegalovirus exposure and HLA in healthy donors. Measured with immunoSEQ multiplex PCR; TCRdb has only the in-frame clones, and not every one. The table has about 120,000 clones, around 89% seen once.

The sample taken for sequencing was PBMCs. The chain links TRBV5-5 to TRBJ2-7; D is perhaps TRBD2 (6 bases). This receptor was identified in a woman younger than 45 in good health and CMV-seropositive. CDR3: CASSWRGPSSYEQYF. CDR3 nucleotides: TGTGCCAGCAGCTGGCGGGGACCCTCCTCCTACGAGCAGTACTTC.